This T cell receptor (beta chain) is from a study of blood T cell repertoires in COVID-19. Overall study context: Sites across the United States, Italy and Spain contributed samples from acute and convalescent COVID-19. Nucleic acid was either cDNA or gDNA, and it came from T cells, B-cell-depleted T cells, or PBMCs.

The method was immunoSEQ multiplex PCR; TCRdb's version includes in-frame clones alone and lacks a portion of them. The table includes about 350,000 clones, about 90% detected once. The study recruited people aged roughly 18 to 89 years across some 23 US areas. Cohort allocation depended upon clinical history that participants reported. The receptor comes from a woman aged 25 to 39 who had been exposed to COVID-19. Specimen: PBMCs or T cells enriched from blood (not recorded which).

The chain's CDR3 is CASSLGRVDTDTQYF. In DNA, the CDR3 is TGTGCCAGCAGCTTAGGCAGGGTTGATACAGATACGCAGTATTTT. The rearrangement links TRBV7-9 to TRBJ2-3, with D perhaps TRBD1 (5 bases). Trimming cost V 1 base and J 3 bases, with 11 bases left between them. This CDR3 contains 15 residues. The V gene's germline CDR1 is SEHNR and CDR2 FQNEAQ (reference sequence).